A single sample gave rise to the 17 T cell receptor beta chains below, sequenced in a study of response to subunit inactivated influenza vaccine. Each CDR3 protein is one row after TCRdb ran MiXCR on the RT-PCR reads. Of under 800,000 distinct CDR3 sequences in the sample, roughly 14% were seen once. The starting material was PBMCs from blood, obtained 14 to 15 days before vaccination. These receptor sequences come from a man aged 50-60 years who received an inactivated influenza vaccine.

The V and J genes are TRBV25-1 and TRBJ2-6; no reliable D call. With 7 bases removed from V and 2 bases from J, the gap between germline ends came to 3 bases. CDR1 and CDR2 from the germline V gene are MGHDK and SYGVNS. The CDR3 has 12 residues. The CDR3 sequence: CASTPGANVLTF. CDR3 DNA: TGTGCCAGCACTCCTGGGGCCAACGTCCTGACTTTC.

V usage is TRBV6-5 and J usage is TRBJ2-1; D is possibly TRBD1 (5 bases). The CDR3 contains 15 residues. The V gene lost 2 bases and the J gene lost 1 base, with 9 bases spanning the gap. Germline assignment: CDR1 MNHEY and CDR2 SVGAGI. The CDR3 spells CASSYVSGSYNEQFF. The CDR3 DNA sequence: TGTGCCAGCAGTTACGTCTCAGGGTCCTACAATGAGCAGTTCTTC.

The V gene is TRBV7-8, the J gene TRBJ2-3; 12 nucleotides match TRBD2. This CDR3 region has 15 residues. The junction had 5 bases not matched to a gene; V was cut back by 5 bases and J by 5 bases. Per the germline V gene, CDR1 is SGHVS and CDR2 is FQNEAQ. CDR3 DNA sequence: TGTGCCAGCAGCACTACGACTAGCGGGGGAGATACGCAGTATTTT. Encoded protein: CASSTTTSGGDTQYF.

This clonotype was counted only a few times. The rearrangement joins TRBV7-9 to TRBJ2-7, with a possible D match to TRBD1 (5 bases). The CDR3 has 14 amino acids. Germline V gene sequence: CDR1 SEHNR, CDR2 FQNEAQ (reference sequence). Trimming removed 1 base from V and 2 bases from J, with 9 bases in between. Written as DNA, the CDR3 is TGTGCCAGCAGCTTAGGGACACCCCCCTACGAGCAGTACTTC. It encodes CASSLGTPPYEQYF.

This clonotype was observed a few times. The chain is built from TRBV12-3 or TRBV12-4 and TRBJ2-7; tentatively, D is TRBD1 (8 bases). The CDR3 is 15 amino acids. V was clipped by 4 bases and J by 2 bases, with 15 bases between them. The CDR3 loop reads CASSWEGRGPYEQYF. DNA for the CDR3: TGTGCCAGCAGTTGGGAGGGCAGGGGGCCCTACGAGCAGTACTTC.

The chain uses TRBV5-1 and TRBJ2-1; tentative D call: TRBD2 (5 bases). The V end lost 0 bases, the J end lost 8 bases, and 9 bases lay between the germline ends. This CDR3 is built from 13 residues. The germline CDR1 and CDR2 sequences are SGHRS and YFSETQ. CDR3 sequence reads: CASSLDLAHEQFF. The CDR3 region has the DNA TGCGCCAGCAGCTTGGATCTAGCCCATGAGCAGTTCTTC.

The chain employs TRBV30 and TRBJ2-1; 7 positions agree with TRBD2. The CDR3 is made up of 15 amino acids. Germline V lookup: CDR1 GTSNPN, CDR2 SVGIG (reference sequence). With 0 bases clipped from V and 8 bases from J, the junction kept 10 bases outside the gene matches. The chain's CDR3 is CAWSVRLALDDEQFF. The CDR3 nucleotides are TGTGCCTGGAGTGTTCGACTAGCCTTGGATGATGAGCAGTTCTTC.

Only a few counts were recorded for this clonotype. The genes are TRBV6-5 and TRBJ2-5; maybe TRBD2 (6 bases). The CDR3 is 15 amino acids. Trimming shortened V by 2 bases and J by 3 bases, and 13 bases separated the two germline ends. The germline V gene has CDR1 MNHEY and CDR2 SVGAGI. CDR3 protein: CASSYPRGNEETQYF. The CDR3 DNA sequence: TGTGCCAGCAGTTACCCCCGCGGGAACGAAGAGACCCAGTACTTC.

There are a few counts of this clonotype. The chain combines TRBV28 with TRBJ2-5; 7 nucleotides align to TRBD2. The CDR3 has 16 residues. CDR1 MDHEN and CDR2 SYDVKM come from the germline V gene. J gave up 2 bases and V 4 bases, and 10 bases lay outside the gene matches. The DNA for the CDR3 is TGTGCCAGCAGTTCCCTGGGGGGGGGGAAACAAGAGACCCAGTACTTC. Residues: CASSSLGGGKQETQYF.

The chain is built from TRBV2 and TRBJ2-7, with D hard to call. The V end lost 1 base, the J end lost 7 bases, and 11 bases lay between the germline ends. Germline V gene sequence: CDR1 SNHLY, CDR2 FYNNEI. The length of the CDR3 is 13 residues. This CDR3 is CASSEDHLGEQYF. The CDR3 DNA is TGTGCCAGCAGTGAAGATCACCTGGGGGAGCAGTACTTC.

This clonotype was observed a handful of times. The rearrangement links TRBV5-1 to TRBJ2-7; tentative D call: TRBD1 (5 bases). This CDR3 comprises 14 residues. The germline CDR1 and CDR2 sequences are SGHRS and YFSETQ. V was trimmed by 0 bases and J by 5 bases, leaving 12 bases between them. CDR3 nucleotides: TGCGCCAGCAGCTTGGGGGGCGCGTCCGACGAGCAGTACTTC. This encodes CASSLGGASDEQYF.

In its sample, this clonotype was seen a few times. The V and J genes are TRBV6-2 or TRBV6-3 and TRBJ1-1, with 9 nucleotides matching TRBD1. CDR3 length: 14 residues. Germline V gives CDR1 MNHEY, CDR2 SVGEGT. V dropped 2 bases and J dropped 5; count of bases not matched to a gene: 3. As DNA, the CDR3 is TGTGCCAGCAGTTACGGGACAGGGAGAACTGAAGCTTTCTTT. Translated: CASSYGTGRTEAFF.

This clonotype appeared a few times. The chain is built from TRBV11-3 and TRBJ1-5; perhaps TRBD1 as D (5 bases). The germline V gene has CDR1 SGHNT and CDR2 YENEEA. The CDR3 loop spans 15 amino acids. Trimming stripped 1 base from V and 1 base from J, with 8 bases between. Here the CDR3 reads CASSLVQGSNQPQHF. In DNA form, the CDR3 reads TGTGCCAGCAGCTTAGTCCAGGGAAGCAATCAGCCCCAGCATTTT.

V and J are TRBV3-1 and TRBJ2-7; 10 bases fit TRBD2. The CDR3 has 16 amino acids. CDR1 and CDR2 from the germline V gene are LGHDT and YNNKEL (reference sequence). V shed 2 bases, J shed 2 bases, and the junction held 6 bases outside the gene matches. The CDR3 reads CASSQPASGRAYEQYF. In DNA, the CDR3 is TGTGCCAGCAGCCAACCGGCGAGCGGGAGGGCCTACGAGCAGTACTTC.

The table lists this clonotype with many counts. The rearrangement links TRBV12-3 or TRBV12-4 to TRBJ1-3, with D possibly being TRBD1 (5 bases). Trimming removed 6 bases from V and 4 bases from J, with 16 bases in between. This CDR3 comprises 15 residues. The CDR3 DNA reads as TGTGCCAGCAGAACAGACTGGGGGTTCGGAAACACCATATATTTT. Translating gives CASRTDWGFGNTIYF.

In regard to this clonotype: An end of the junction differs from the germline gene, which may be a read error. The V and J genes are TRBV5-5 and TRBJ2-1, with D maybe TRBD2 (5 bases). The CDR3 length is 15 residues. The germline gives CDR1 SGHKS, CDR2 YYEKEE (reference sequence). CDR3 DNA: TGTGCCAGCAGCTTCCGCAGCGGTGTCTACAATGAGCAGATCTTC. Translated, it gives CASSFRSGVYNEQIF.

The V and J genes are TRBV7-8 and TRBJ2-3; 7 bases fit TRBD2. V lost 2 bases, J lost 0 bases, and 5 bases stayed unmatched. This CDR3 comprises 16 residues. CDR1 is SGHVS and CDR2 is FQNEAQ in the germline V gene. The CDR3, as DNA: TGTGCCAGCAGCTTAAGTACGGGGGGTAGCACAGATACGCAGTATTTT. This encodes CASSLSTGGSTDTQYF.